This T cell receptor (beta chain) was captured in a study of PD-L1 blockade in urothelial cancer. This table comes from immunoSEQ multiplex PCR, and its TCRdb copy is limited to in-frame clones, with some not included. The repertoire has around 100,000 clones, around 93% of them found once; the top ten carry about 0.91%. V was clipped by 2 bases and J by 1 base; unmatched bases: 7. Germline lookup yields CDR1 SGHDN and CDR2 FVKESK. CDR3 length: 17 residues. This chain links TRBV14 with TRBJ1-1; 10 nucleotides agree with TRBD1. The sequence was obtained from an elderly woman with urothelial cancer. Here the sequenced sample was PBMCs, taken around atezolizumab (anti-PD-L1) treatment. CDR3 nucleotides: TGTGCCAGCAGCCAACCGGGACAGGGGTTATGGAACACTGAAGCTTTCTTT. This codes for CASSQPGQGLWNTEAFF.